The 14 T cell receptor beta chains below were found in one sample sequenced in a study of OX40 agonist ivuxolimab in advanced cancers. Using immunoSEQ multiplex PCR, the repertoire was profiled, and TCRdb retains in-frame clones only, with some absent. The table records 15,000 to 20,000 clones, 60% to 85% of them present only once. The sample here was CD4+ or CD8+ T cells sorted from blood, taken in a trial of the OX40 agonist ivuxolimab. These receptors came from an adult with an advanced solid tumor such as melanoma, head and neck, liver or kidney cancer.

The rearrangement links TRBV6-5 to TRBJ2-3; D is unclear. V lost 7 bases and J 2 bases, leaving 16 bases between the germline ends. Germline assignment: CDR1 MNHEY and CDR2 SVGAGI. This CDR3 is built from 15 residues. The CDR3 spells CASTPLASDTDTQYF. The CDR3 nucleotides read TGTGCCAGCACCCCCCTCGCATCAGACACAGATACGCAGTATTTT.

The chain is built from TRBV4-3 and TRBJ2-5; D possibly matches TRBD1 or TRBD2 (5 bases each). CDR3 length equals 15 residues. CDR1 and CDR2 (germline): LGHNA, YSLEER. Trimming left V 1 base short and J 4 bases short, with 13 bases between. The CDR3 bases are TGCGCCAGCAGCCAAGCGGGGACCCTATTAGAGACCCAGTACTTC. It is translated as CASSQAGTLLETQYF.

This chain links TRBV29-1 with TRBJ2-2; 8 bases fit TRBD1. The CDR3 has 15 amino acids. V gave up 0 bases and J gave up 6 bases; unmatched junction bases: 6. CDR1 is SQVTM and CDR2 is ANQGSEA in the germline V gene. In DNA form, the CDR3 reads TGCAGCGTTGAAGACGAGGCAGGGGGCCCCGGGGAGCTGTTTTTT. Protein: CSVEDEAGGPGELFF.

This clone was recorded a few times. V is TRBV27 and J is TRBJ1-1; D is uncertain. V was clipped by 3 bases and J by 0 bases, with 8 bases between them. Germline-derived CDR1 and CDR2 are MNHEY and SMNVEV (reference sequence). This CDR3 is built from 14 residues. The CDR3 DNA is TGTGCCAGCAGTTTGGACCCCATGAACACTGAAGCTTTCTTT. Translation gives CASSLDPMNTEAFF.

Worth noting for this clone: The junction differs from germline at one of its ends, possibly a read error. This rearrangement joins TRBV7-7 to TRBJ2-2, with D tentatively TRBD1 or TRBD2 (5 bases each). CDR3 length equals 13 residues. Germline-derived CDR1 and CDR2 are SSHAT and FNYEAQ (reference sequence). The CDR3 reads CASSLGESGELFF. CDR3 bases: TGTGCTAGCAGCTTAGGGGAGAGCGGGGAGCTGTTTTTT.

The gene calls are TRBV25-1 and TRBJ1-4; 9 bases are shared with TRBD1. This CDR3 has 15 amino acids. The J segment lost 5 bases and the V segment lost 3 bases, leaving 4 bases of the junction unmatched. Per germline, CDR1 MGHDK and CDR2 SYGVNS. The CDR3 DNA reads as TGTGCCAGCAGTGAGGGACAGGGCGGGAATGAAAAACTGTTTTTT. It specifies CASSEGQGGNEKLFF.

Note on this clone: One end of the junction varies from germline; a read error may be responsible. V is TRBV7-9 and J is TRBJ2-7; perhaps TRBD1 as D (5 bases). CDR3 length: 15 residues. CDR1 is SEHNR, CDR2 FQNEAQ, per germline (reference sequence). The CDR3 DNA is TGTGCCAGCAGCTTAGCTCAGGGTGCTTCCTTCGAGCAGTACTTC. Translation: CASSLAQGASFEQYF.

The DNA for the CDR3 is TGTGCCAGCAGTTGGACTAGCGGGGGCGAGCAGTTCTTC. This codes for CASSWTSGGEQFF. The gene calls are TRBV7-2 and TRBJ2-1; 13 bases are shared with TRBD2. The germline gives CDR1 SGHTA, CDR2 FQGNSA. The trim removed 6 bases at V and 10 bases at J, leaving 3 bases unmatched. The CDR3 runs to 13 residues.

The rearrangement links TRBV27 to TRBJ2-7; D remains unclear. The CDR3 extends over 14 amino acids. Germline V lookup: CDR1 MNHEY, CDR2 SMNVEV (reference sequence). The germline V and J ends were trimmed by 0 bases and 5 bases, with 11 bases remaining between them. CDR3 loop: CASSLSRFWDEQYF. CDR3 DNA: TGTGCCAGCAGTTTATCCAGGTTCTGGGACGAGCAGTACTTC.

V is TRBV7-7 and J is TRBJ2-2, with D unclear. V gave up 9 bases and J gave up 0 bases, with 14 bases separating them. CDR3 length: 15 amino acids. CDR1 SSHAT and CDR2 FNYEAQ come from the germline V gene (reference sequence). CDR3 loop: CASQSGPANTGELFF. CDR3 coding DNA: TGTGCCAGTCAATCCGGGCCAGCGAACACCGGGGAGCTGTTTTTT. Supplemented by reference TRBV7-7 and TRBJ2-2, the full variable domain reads GAGVSQSPRYKVTKRGQDVTLRCDPISSHATLYWYQQALGQGPEFLTYFNYEAQPDKSGLPSDRFSAERPEGSISTLTIQRTEQRDSAMYRCASQSGPANTGELFFGEGSRLTVL.

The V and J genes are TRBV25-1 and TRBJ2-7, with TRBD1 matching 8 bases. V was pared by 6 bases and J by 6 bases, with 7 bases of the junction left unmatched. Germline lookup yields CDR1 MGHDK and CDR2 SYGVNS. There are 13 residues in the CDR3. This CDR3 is CASRSDRDGEQYF. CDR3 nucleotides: TGTGCCAGCAGATCGGACAGGGATGGCGAGCAGTACTTC.

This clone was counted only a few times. CDR3 sequence: CASSEYNEQYF. CDR3 DNA sequence: TGTGCCAGCAGTGAATATAACGAGCAGTACTTC. The chain combines TRBV6-1 with TRBJ2-7; D remains ambiguous. Per the germline V gene, CDR1 is MNHNS and CDR2 is SASEGT. This CDR3 spans 11 amino acids. V was trimmed by 2 bases and J by 5 bases, leaving 4 bases between them.

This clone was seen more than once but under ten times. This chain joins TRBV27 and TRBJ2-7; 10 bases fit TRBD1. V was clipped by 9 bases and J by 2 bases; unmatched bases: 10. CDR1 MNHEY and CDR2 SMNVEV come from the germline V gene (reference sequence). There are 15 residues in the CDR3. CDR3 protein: CASLRTGQGTYEQYF. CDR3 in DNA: TGTGCCAGTCTCCGGACGGGACAGGGGACCTACGAGCAGTACTTC.

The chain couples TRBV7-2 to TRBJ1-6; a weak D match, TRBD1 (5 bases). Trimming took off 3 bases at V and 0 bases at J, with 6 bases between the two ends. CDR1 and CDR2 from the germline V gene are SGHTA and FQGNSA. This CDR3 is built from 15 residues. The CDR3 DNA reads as TGTGCCAGCAGCTTTGGGGGCTCCTATAATTCACCCCTCCACTTT. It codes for CASSFGGSYNSPLHF.